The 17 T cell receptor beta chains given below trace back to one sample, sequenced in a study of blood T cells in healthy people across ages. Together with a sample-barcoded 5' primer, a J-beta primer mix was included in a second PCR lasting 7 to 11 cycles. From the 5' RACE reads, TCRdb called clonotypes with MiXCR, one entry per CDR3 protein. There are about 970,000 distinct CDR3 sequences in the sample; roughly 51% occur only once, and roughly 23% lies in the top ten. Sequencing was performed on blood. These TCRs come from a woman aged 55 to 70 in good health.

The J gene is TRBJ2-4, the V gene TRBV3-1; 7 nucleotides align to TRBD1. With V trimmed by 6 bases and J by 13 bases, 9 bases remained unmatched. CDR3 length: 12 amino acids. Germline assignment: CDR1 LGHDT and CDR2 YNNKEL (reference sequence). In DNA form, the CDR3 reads TGTGCCAGCAGGCAGGGGACAGCGGAGCAGTACTTC. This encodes CASRQGTAEQYF.

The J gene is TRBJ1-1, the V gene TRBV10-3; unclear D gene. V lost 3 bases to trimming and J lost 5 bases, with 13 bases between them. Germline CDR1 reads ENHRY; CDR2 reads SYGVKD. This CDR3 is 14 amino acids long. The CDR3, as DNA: TGTGCCATCAGTGAAGTCTTCGGGGATACTGAAGCTTTCTTT. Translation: CAISEVFGDTEAFF.

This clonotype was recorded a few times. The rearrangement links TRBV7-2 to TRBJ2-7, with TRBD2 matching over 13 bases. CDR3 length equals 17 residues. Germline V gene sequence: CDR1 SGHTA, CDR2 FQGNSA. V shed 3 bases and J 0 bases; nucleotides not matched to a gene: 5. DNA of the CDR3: TGTGCCAGCAGCTTGGGGACTAGCGGGATTCTCTCCTACGAGCAGTACTTC. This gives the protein CASSLGTSGILSYEQYF.

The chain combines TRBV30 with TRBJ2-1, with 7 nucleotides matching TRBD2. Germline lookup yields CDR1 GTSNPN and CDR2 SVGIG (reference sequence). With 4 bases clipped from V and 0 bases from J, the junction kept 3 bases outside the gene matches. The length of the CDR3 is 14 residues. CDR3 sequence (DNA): TGTGCCTGGACTCGCGGGGGCTCCTACAATGAGCAGTTCTTC. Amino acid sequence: CAWTRGGSYNEQFF.

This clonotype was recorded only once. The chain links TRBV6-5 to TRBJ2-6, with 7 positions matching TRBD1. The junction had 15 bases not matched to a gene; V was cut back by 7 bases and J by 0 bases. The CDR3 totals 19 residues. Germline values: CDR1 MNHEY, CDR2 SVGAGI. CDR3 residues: CASINRSGQPDSGANVLTF. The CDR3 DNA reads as TGTGCCAGCATTAACAGATCGGGACAGCCTGACTCTGGGGCCAACGTCCTGACTTTC.

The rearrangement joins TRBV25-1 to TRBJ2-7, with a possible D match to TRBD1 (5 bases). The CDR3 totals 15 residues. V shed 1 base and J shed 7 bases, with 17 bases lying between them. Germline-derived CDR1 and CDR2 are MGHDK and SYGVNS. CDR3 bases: TGTGCCAGCAGTGAATTCAAGGGGCTCGACAATGAGCAGTACTTC. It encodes CASSEFKGLDNEQYF.

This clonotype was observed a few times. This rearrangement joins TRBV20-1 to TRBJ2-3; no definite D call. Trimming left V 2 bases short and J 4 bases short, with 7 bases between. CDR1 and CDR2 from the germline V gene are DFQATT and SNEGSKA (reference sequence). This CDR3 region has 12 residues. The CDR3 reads CSARIHPDTQYF. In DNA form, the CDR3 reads TGCAGTGCTAGAATACACCCAGATACGCAGTATTTT.

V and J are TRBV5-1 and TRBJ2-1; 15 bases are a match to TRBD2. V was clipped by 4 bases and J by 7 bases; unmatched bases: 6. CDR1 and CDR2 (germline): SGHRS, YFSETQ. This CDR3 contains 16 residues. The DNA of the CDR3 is TGCGCCAGCAGCGTTCGGACTAGCGGGAGGGGAAATGAGCAGTTCTTC. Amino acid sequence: CASSVRTSGRGNEQFF.

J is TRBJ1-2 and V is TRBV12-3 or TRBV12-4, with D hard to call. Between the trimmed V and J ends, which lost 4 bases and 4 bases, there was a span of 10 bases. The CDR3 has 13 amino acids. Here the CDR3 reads CASSCTRFYGYTF. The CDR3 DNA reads TGTGCCAGCAGTTGTACGAGATTCTATGGCTACACCTTC.

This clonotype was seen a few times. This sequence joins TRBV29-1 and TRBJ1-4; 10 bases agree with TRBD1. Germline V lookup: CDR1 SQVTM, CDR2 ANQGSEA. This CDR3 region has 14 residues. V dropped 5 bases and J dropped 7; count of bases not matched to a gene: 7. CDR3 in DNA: TGCAGCGTTTCCCCGACAGGGGGCTCTGAAAAACTGTTTTTT. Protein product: CSVSPTGGSEKLFF.

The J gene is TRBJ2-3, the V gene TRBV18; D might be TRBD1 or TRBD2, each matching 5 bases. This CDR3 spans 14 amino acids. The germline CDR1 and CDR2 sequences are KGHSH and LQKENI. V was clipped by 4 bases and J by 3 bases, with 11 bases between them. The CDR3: CASSRDHTTDTQYF. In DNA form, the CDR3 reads TGTGCCAGCTCACGGGACCATACGACAGATACGCAGTATTTT.

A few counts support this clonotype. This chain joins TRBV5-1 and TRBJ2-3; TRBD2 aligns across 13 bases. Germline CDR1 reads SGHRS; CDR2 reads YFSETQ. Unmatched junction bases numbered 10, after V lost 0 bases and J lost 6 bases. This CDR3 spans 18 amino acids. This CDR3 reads CASSLARTSGSQEDTQYF. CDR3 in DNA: TGCGCCAGCAGCTTGGCCAGGACTAGCGGGAGCCAGGAGGATACGCAGTATTTT.

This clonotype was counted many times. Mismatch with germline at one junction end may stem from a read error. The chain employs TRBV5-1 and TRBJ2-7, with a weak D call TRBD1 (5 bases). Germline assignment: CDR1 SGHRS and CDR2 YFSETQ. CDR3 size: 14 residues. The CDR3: CASSLGAGSYEQYF. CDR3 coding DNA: TGTGCCAGCAGCTTAGGGGCAGGGTCCTACGAGCAGTACTTC.

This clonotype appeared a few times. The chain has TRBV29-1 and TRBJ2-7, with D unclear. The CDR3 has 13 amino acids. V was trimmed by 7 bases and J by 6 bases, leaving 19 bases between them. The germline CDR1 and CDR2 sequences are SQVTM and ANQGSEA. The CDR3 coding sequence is TGCAGCGCCGCCGGTGTACTTTCGGGCGAGCAGTACTTC. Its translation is CSAAGVLSGEQYF.

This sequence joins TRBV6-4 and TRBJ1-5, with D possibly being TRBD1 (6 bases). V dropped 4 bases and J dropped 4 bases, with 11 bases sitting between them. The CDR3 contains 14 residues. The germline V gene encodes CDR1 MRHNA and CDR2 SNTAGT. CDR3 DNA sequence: TGTGCCAGCAGTGGGGACACCTTAAATCAGCCCCAGCATTTT. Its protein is CASSGDTLNQPQHF.

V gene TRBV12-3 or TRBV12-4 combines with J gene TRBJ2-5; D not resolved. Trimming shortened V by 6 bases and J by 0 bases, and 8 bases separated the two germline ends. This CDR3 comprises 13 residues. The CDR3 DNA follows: TGTGCCAGCAGGCGTCCAGACCAAGAGACCCAGTACTTC. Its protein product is CASRRPDQETQYF.

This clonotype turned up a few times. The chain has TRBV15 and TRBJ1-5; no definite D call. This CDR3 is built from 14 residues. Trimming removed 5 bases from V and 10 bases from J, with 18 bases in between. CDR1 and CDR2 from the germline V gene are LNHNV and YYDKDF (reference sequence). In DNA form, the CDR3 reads TGTGCCACCAGCCCCAGGACGGTAGATGAACCCCAGCATTTT. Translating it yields CATSPRTVDEPQHF.